This TCR beta chain was documented in a study of blood T cell repertoires in COVID-19. The CDR3 spans 18 residues. V dropped 1 base and J dropped 7; count of bases not matched to a gene: 13. The germline CDR1 and CDR2 sequences are SEHNR and FQNEAQ (reference sequence). Cohort placement rested on clinical history that participants reported themselves. The repertoire was sequenced with immunoSEQ multiplex PCR; TCRdb's copy has only in-frame clones and lacks some. The sample consists of approximately 280,000 clones, nearly 90% of them appearing once. The receptor comes from a woman aged 18-29 years with acute COVID-19. Material: PBMCs or T cells enriched from blood (not recorded which). This chain joins TRBV7-9 and TRBJ2-7, with 13 bases identical to TRBD2. The CDR3 is CASSLEGTSGIRRGEQYF. The CDR3 region has the DNA TGTGCCAGCAGCTTAGAAGGGACTAGCGGGATCCGCCGCGGGGAGCAGTACTTC.